Reported below is one T cell receptor beta chain. Which antigen it targets is not known. Base quality data are lacking; no much larger clone is found one base away. Another Seattle source contributed samples from volunteer blood donors who had recovered from COVID-19. Each collaborating institution followed its own protocols to collect whole blood in K2EDTA tubes. For TCRbeta analysis, collaborators shipped samples in one of three forms: frozen whole blood, isolated PBMCs, or DNA extracted from either of those sample types. From the germline V gene (reference sequence), CDR1 is SGHNT and CDR2 is YYREEE. V is cut by 5 bases and J by 5 bases, and the space between the germline ends is 16 bases. The CDR3 measures 14 amino acids from cysteine to phenylalanine. Kept here is only the CDR3 DNA, which spans 42 bases and is read in frame from base 1. This record comes from a study of blood T cell repertoires in COVID-19 (dated by TCRdb to the early 2020s). Context from the whole study: Samples from collaborators originated in the United States, Italy and Spain and spanned both the acute and convalescent phases of COVID-19. The samples were drawn from two sources: the first 160 participants of the ongoing ImmuneRACE study, and 1,254 subjects contributed by 6 global collaborators. The sample metadata nearly always contained a de-identified subject ID, COVID-19 status, age in years and sex. The repertoires were released in a freely available public database meant as a resource for research on the immune response to SARS-CoV-2. The material from the prospective study consisted of cDNA or gDNA derived from T cells, B-cell-depleted T cells, or PBMCs. The dataset comprised deeply sampled blood TCRbeta repertoires from subjects exposed to, actively infected with, or recovered from COVID-19. HLA class I and class II types, where available, came from metadata supplied by the sample provider rather than from assay-based typing. Beyond this particular receptor, the publication reports: Clinical and demographic metadata were provided uncurated, with the amount varying by source and participant.

The immunoSEQ Assay, a bias-controlled multiplex PCR, was used to amplify TCRbeta CDR3 regions from genomic DNA. In the source study's methods: Nucleated cell counts per sample were estimated from amplification of reference gene primers within the assay. Sequence reads were collapsed and filtered to measure the absolute abundance of every unique TCRbeta CDR3 rearrangement. Productive Simpson clonality was computed per sample as the square root of Simpson's diversity index over productive rearrangements. TCRdb's version of the immuneACCESS table is confined to in-frame rearrangements and falls short of the full clone set. An unresolved V gene accounts for under half of the shortfall where checked; the remainder is of unknown origin. That table gives V, J and clone size, and the DNA gave D and trimming. The sample profile shows 200,000 to 300,000 clones; 75% to 90% of them were found once. The ten largest clonotypes hold roughly 1.6% of the sample.

Sequenced sample: peripheral blood. In this chain, TRBV5-4 is recombined with TRBJ1-2; the D gene is perhaps TRBD1, from 5 matching bases. The TCR comes from a woman in her 40s who had recovered from COVID-19. CDR3 region: CASSPAGQGYGYTF. In nucleotides, the sequence is TGTGCCAGCAGTCCGGCGGGGCAGGGATATGGCTACACCTTC.